Detailed here is one TCR beta chain. The source of the sample is a study of Ad26.COV2.S vaccination and SARS-CoV-2 variants. Study details: The authors gave Ad26.COV2.S intramuscularly, either once or twice 56 days apart.

This CDR3 region has 13 residues. Trimming removed 10 bases at V and 1 base at J, with 13 bases between. Germline assignment: CDR1 LNHDA and CDR2 SQIVND (reference sequence). Sample treatment: about 20 received Ad26.COV2.S at low or high dose, single or two shots; 5 received placebo; per-sample allocation not given. Day 63 following the first vaccine or placebo injection was when the samples were taken. TCRdb keeps only in-frame clones here, not all; method: immunoSEQ multiplex PCR. The sample holds 500,000 or so clones, 87% seen once. This chain links TRBV19 with TRBJ1-1, with a weak D call TRBD1 (6 bases). The TCR sequence derives from a person between 18 and 59 years old who received the Ad26.COV2.S COVID-19 vaccine or a placebo. The sample consisted of peripheral blood, taken in a trial of Ad26.COV2.S vaccine versus placebo. For the CDR3, the DNA is TGTGCCACTCAGGGGAGGGGGAACACTGAAGCTTTCTTT. Protein: CATQGRGNTEAFF.